The 7 T cell receptor beta chains below were found in one sample sequenced in a study of cytomegalovirus exposure and HLA in healthy donors. Use of 60 Vbeta and 13 Jbeta primers characterized the PCR. Method: immunoSEQ multiplex PCR; TCRdb's copy keeps in-frame clones and lacks some. In the table there are 160,000 or so clones, less than 90% of which are singletons. The sample taken for sequencing was PBMCs. These TCRs come from a man between 25 and 39 years old in good health and CMV-seronegative.

The chain recombines TRBV9 with TRBJ2-3; the match to TRBD2 covers 9 bases. The CDR3 covers 15 residues. Losses at the gene ends were 3 bases for V and 6 bases for J; bases not matched to a gene: 8. The germline V gene encodes CDR1 SGDLS and CDR2 YYNGEE. CDR3: CASSGSGSYPDTQYF. As DNA, the CDR3 is TGTGCCAGCAGCGGTAGCGGGAGCTACCCGGATACGCAGTATTTT.

This sequence joins TRBV9 and TRBJ1-6; D might be TRBD1 (6 bases). The CDR3 contains 16 residues. Germline V gene lookup returns CDR1 SGDLS and CDR2 YYNGEE. Trimming removed 3 bases from V and 7 bases from J, with 17 bases in between. For the CDR3, the DNA is TGTGCCAGCAGCGAGGGGGGAGGGCTTCCCAATTCACCCCTCCACTTT. This gives the protein CASSEGGGLPNSPLHF.

This clone was seen a handful of times. The chain uses TRBV10-3 and TRBJ2-1; 8 bases match TRBD2. Germline V gives CDR1 ENHRY, CDR2 SYGVKD. V was clipped by 4 bases and J by 2 bases; unmatched bases: 10. The CDR3 loop spans 17 amino acids. DNA for the CDR3: TGTGCCATCAGTGGCCCGGGGCTAGCGGGTCCCTACAATGAGCAGTTCTTC. Its protein product is CAISGPGLAGPYNEQFF.

The chain has TRBV5-4 and TRBJ2-2, with 7 positions matching TRBD2. The CDR3 runs to 16 residues. V was clipped by 0 bases and J by 5 bases; unmatched bases: 7. Germline CDR1 reads SGHNT; CDR2 reads YYREEE (reference sequence). Here the CDR3 DNA reads TGTGCCAGCAGCTTGGAGGGAGGGCGTTTGACCGGGGAGCTGTTTTTT. Residues: CASSLEGGRLTGELFF.

J is TRBJ2-1 and V is TRBV6-5, with 10 bases fitting TRBD2. CDR1 and CDR2 from the germline V gene are MNHEY and SVGAGI. Unmatched junction bases numbered 5, after V lost 3 bases and J lost 6 bases. This CDR3 region has 15 residues. CDR3 sequence (DNA): TGTGCCAGCAGTTATATACTAGCGGGATTCAATGAGCAGTTCTTC. Translated: CASSYILAGFNEQFF.

This chain connects TRBV18 to TRBJ1-3; the match to TRBD1 covers 7 bases. The CDR3 is made up of 16 amino acids. V shed 3 bases and J 4 bases; nucleotides not matched to a gene: 9. CDR1 KGHSH and CDR2 LQKENI come from the germline V gene. CDR3 amino acids: CASSPRTGAVGNTIYF. The CDR3 DNA is TGTGCCAGCTCACCCCGGACAGGAGCGGTCGGAAACACCATATATTTT.

With regard to this clone: One end of the junction is discordant with germline, which a read error may explain. The chain combines TRBV7-8 with TRBJ1-2, with D unresolved. Germline CDR1 reads SGHVS; CDR2 reads FQNEAQ. The CDR3 sequence is 10 residues long. This chain's CDR3 is CASSREAHSF. The CDR3 DNA is TGTGCCAGCAGCCGCGAAGCCCATAGCTTC.